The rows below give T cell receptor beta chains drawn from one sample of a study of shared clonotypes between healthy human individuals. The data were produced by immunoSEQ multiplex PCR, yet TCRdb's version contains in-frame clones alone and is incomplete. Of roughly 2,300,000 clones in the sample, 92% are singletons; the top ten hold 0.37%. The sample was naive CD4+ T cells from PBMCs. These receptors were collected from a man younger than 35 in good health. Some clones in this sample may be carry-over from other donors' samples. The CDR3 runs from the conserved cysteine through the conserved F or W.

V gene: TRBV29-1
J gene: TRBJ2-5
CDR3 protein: CSISGQETQYF

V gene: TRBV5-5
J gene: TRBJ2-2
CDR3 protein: CASSPDRGRAGELFF

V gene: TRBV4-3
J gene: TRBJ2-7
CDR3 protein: CASSPGDRDDSYEQYF

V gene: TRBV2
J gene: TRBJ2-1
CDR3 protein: CASRSSGSAHEQFF

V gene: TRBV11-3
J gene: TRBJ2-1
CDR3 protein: CASSLGRSSGEQFF

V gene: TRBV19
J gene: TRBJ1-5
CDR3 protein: CASSIFRSNNQPQHF

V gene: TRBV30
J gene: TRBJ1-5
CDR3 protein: CAWSGDRRHQPQHF

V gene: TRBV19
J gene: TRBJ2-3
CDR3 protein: CASSIVKRGSTDTQYF

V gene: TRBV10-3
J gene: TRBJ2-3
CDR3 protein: CAISTGQSSTDTQYF

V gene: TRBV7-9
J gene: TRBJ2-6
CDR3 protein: CASSLSANVLTF

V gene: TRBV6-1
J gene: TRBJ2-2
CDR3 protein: CASSEAGGIPGELFF

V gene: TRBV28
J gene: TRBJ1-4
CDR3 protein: CASSSSPEGAEKLFF

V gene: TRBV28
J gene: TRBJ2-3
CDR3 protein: CASKTTTDTQYF

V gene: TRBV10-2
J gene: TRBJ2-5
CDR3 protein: CASSEAGKAQETQYF

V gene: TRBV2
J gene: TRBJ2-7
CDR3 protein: CASSSQGTAYEQYF

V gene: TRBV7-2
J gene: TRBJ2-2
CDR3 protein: CASSLVFRELFF

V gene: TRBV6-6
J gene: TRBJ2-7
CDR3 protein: CASSYVLAGGPGEQYF

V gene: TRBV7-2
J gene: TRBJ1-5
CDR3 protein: CASSLAGQPQHF

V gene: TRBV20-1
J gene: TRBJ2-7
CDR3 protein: CSASGEQYF

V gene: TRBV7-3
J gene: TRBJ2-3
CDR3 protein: CASSSGLAGVSTDTQYF

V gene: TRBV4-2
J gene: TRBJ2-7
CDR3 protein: CASSSPLAGAYEQYF

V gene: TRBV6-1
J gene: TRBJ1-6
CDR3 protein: CASSGGASLNSPLHF

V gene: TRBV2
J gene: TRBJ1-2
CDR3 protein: CASSEARQGAGGYTF

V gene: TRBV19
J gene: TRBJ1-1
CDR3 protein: CASSLRTENTEAFF

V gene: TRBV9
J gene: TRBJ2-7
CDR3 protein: CASSVGALVSYEQYF

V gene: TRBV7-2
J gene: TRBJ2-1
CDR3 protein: CASSLRTGAPGDEQFF

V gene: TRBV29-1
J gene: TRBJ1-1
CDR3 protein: CSVGGRQGSTEAFF

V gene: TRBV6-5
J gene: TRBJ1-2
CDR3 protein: CASSSLGPTYGYTF

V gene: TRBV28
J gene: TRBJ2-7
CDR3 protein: CASSNDPQGYEQYF

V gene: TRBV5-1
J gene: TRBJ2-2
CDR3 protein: CASSEGQDTGELFF

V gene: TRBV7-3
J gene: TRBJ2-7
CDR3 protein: CASRGTYEQYF

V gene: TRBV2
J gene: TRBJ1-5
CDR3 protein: CASSGRGRRSNQPQHF

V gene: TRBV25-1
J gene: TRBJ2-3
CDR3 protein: CASSEWLAGATDTQYF

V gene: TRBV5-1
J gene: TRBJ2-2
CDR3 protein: CASSFTQTYTGELFF

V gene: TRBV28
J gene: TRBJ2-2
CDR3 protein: CASSQADAPNTGELFF

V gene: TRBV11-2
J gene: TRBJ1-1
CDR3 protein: CASSLIKNTEAFF

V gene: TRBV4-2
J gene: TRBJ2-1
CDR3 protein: CASSQQVFQDNEQFF

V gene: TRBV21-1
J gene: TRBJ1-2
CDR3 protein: CASSKETDLYGYTF

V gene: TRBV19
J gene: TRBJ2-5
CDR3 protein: CASSRTGVETQYF

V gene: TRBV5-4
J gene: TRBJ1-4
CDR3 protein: CASSLALGTNEKLFF

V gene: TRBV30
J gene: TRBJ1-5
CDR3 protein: CAWSAQVASNQPQHF

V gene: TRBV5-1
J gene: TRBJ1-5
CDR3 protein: CASSSGTVNQPQHF

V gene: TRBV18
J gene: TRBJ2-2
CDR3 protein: CASSPLLTGELFF

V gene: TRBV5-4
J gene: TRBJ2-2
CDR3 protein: CASSFRQGNTGELFF